This TCR beta chain derives from a study of T cells after yellow fever vaccination (dated by TCRdb to about 2019). As for the study more broadly: The SMART-Seq v4 Ultra Low Input RNA kit was used to prepare libraries from fractions with low cell numbers. Two healthy male donors, one aged 18 to 29 and one aged 30 to 40 years, were included in the cohort. Blood was drawn at multiple timepoints before and after primary and secondary immunization, with bulk PBMC replicates and cell subsets isolated. To follow T-cell clones before and after primary and booster YFV17D yellow fever vaccination, bulk TCR alpha and beta repertoires were sequenced over time. On the study overall, not on this receptor specifically: Because only two donors were included in the study, the extent to which the findings can be generalized is limited. After the booster, most of the clones that had expanded following primary vaccination were detected again (roughly 97% of CD4 and around nine tenths of CD8), which suggests that memory was broadly maintained. The secondary T-cell response was found to be weaker but faster than the primary response, with a peak reached on day 5 rather than on day 15. Computational filtering was needed because FACS-sorted repertoires could contain abundant contaminating clonotypes from the bulk population. A small share of clonotypes occurred in both CD4 and CD8 compartments, likely arising from convergent recombination.

The sample's treatment or condition label is to be understood as: live attenuated yellow fever vaccine strain. At every blood-draw timepoint, two biological replicates of bulk PBMCs were collected. A standard Ficoll-Paque protocol was used to isolate PBMCs from peripheral blood. TriZol was used to extract RNA from bulk PBMCs, CD4 and CD8 fractions, and dextramer-positive and dextramer-negative fractions. CDR1 and CDR2 are drawn from the germline V gene: SGHRS, YFSETQ. Clipping removes 1 base from V and 10 bases from J, with 7 as the unmatched junction base count. The CDR3, from cysteine to phenylalanine, totals 14 residues. CDR3 DNA only is kept here, 42 bases in frame from base 1. As to this clonotype: The antigen it recognizes is unknown. Per-nucleotide qualities are absent, and no much larger clonotype sits a single base away.

TCR cDNA was synthesized by 5'RACE template switching, which introduced a universal primer site and unique molecular identifiers. Priming of cDNA synthesis was performed from both the TCR alpha and TCR beta constant segments. Library amplification used two PCR steps, and the second PCR step added sample barcodes and sequencing adapters. Sequencing of libraries was done on Illumina HiSeq 2500 (2x100 bp) or NovaSeq (2x150 bp). The original pipeline was this. Reads were demultiplexed and collapsed into UMI consensus sequences with MIGEC, and V(D)J alignment was performed with MiXCR. Vaccine-responding clonotypes were identified with edgeR using replicate PBMC samples, with FDR below 0.01 and a log2 fold change above 5 up to day 15 being required. Bulk clonotypes were assigned CD4 or CD8 identity according to which sequenced CD4 or CD8 repertoire held them at higher abundance. TCRdb reworked the public reads: Q25 trimming with fastp, MiXCR clone assembly, productive beta chains retained. Every distinct CDR3 protein forms one entry, paired with its most common genes and DNA. The V and J calls were determined by TCRdb, not by the authors. This sample holds 550,000 to 750,000 distinct CDR3 sequences; roughly 13% were observed only once. Roughly 13% of the sample rests with the top ten.

Recombination joined TRBV5-1 with TRBJ2-1; 8 central bases correspond to TRBD2. The sequence was obtained from a man between 25 and 39 years old who received the YFV17D yellow fever vaccine. The source was PBMCs, collected on the day of the yellow fever booster vaccination. The sequenced DNA is TGCGCCAGCAGCTTGACAGCGGGAGTTCGGGAGCAGTTCTTC. This translates into CASSLTAGVREQFF.